This entry describes one TCR beta chain. Deep level was the assay's run setting. Profiled with immunoSEQ multiplex PCR; TCRdb holds only in-frame clones, not every one. The sample holds fewer than 600,000 clones, 79% seen once. The germline CDR1 and CDR2 sequences are SNHLY and FYNNEI. CDR3 length: 14 residues. With V trimmed by 8 bases and J by 1 base, 5 bases remained unmatched. These data come from a study of shared clonotypes between healthy human individuals. This receptor was obtained from a woman aged 40 to 50 in good health. Some clones in this sample may be carry-over from other donors' samples. The specimen sequenced was PBMCs. The V call is TRBV2, the J call TRBJ1-1; TRBD1 matches 9 bases. As DNA, the CDR3 is TGTGCCAGCGGGACAGGGAGGTCGAACACTGAAGCTTTCTTT. Translated: CASGTGRSNTEAFF.